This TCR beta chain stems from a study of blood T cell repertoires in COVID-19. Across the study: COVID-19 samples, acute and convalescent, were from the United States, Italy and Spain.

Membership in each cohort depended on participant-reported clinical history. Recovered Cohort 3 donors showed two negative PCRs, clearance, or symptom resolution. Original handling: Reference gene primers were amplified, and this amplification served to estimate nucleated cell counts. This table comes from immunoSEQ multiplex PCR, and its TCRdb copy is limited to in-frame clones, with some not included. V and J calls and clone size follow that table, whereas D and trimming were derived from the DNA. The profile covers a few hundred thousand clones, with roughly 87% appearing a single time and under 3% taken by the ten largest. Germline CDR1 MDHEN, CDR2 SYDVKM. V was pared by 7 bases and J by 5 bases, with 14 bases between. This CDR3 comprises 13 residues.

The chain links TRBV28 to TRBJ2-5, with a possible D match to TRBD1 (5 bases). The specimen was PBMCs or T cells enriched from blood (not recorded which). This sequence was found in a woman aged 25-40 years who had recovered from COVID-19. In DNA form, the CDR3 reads TGTGCCAGCACCTTTGGGGCGGCGGAGACCCAGTACTTC. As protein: CASTFGAAETQYF.